A selection of T cell receptor beta chains follows, all from one sample in a study of shared T cell receptors in the human thymus. Assay: immunoSEQ multiplex PCR; the TCRdb copy retains only in-frame clones and omits some. The repertoire holds 700,000 or so clones, roughly 85% seen once, with under 0.012% in the top ten. The sample also formed part of further work on human thymus T cells.

Input material: thymocytes. These receptors came from a girl younger than two with a congenital heart defect. The CDR3 runs from the conserved cysteine through the conserved F or W. A D gene is named only where the DNA matches it firmly. A clone size is listed for some rows: how often the clone was seen (once, few, many), or a class if it is expanded.

clone size: NA
D gene: TRBD1
V gene: TRBV29-1
J gene: TRBJ2-1
CDR3 DNA: TGCAGCGTGGGACAGACCTACAATGAGCAGTTCTTC
CDR3 protein: CSVGQTYNEQFF

clone size: NA
D gene: NA
V gene: TRBV5-1
J gene: TRBJ1-2
CDR3 DNA: TGCGCCAGCAGCAAACCGGGACAACCCTCTTTTTTAAACTATGGCTACACCTTC
CDR3 protein: CASSKPGQPSFLNYGYTF

clone size: NA
D gene: NA
V gene: TRBV12-5
J gene: TRBJ2-7
CDR3 DNA: TGTGCTAGTGGTTTGGGCCGCCCCCAGTCCTACGAGCAGTACTTC
CDR3 protein: CASGLGRPQSYEQYF

clone size: NA
D gene: TRBD1
V gene: TRBV15
J gene: TRBJ2-7
CDR3 DNA: TGTGCCACCAGTCATCCCGACAGGGGCGACTACGAGCAGTACTTC
CDR3 protein: CATSHPDRGDYEQYF

clone size: NA
D gene: NA
V gene: TRBV29-1
J gene: TRBJ1-1
CDR3 DNA: TGCAGCGTTAAGGACAAGAACACTGAAGCTTTCTTT
CDR3 protein: CSVKDKNTEAFF

clone size: NA
D gene: NA
V gene: TRBV5-8
J gene: TRBJ2-1
CDR3 DNA: TGTGCCAGCAGCTGGGGACGGACAGACTCCTACAATGAGCAGTTCTTC
CDR3 protein: CASSWGRTDSYNEQFF

clone size: NA
D gene: NA
V gene: TRBV23-1
J gene: TRBJ2-7
CDR3 DNA: TGCGCCAGCAGTCAGGGTGCGACAGGCGATTACGAGCAGTACTTC
CDR3 protein: CASSQGATGDYEQYF

clone size: NA
D gene: NA
V gene: TRBV28
J gene: TRBJ1-2
CDR3 DNA: TGTGCCAGCAGTTCTCCAGCGAACTATGGCTACACCTTC
CDR3 protein: CASSSPANYGYTF

clone size: once
D gene: NA
V gene: TRBV11-2
J gene: TRBJ1-6
CDR3 DNA: TGTGCCAGCCAGAGGCGTACCCGGGGGGTGTCCTCACCCCTCCACTTT
CDR3 protein: CASQRRTRGVSSPLHF

clone size: once
D gene: NA
V gene: TRBV5-1
J gene: TRBJ1-2
CDR3 DNA: TGCGCCAGCAGCTCCGACAGTTATGGCTACACCTTC
CDR3 protein: CASSSDSYGYTF

clone size: NA
D gene: TRBD1
V gene: TRBV7-9
J gene: TRBJ1-2
CDR3 DNA: TGTGCCAGCAGCCCCGACAGGGGTGGAAACTATGGCTACACCTTC
CDR3 protein: CASSPDRGGNYGYTF

clone size: once
D gene: NA
V gene: TRBV7-2
J gene: TRBJ2-3
CDR3 DNA: TGTGCCAGCAGCTTAGCTTTGGCGGGGGCGAGGACAGATACGCAGTATTTT
CDR3 protein: CASSLALAGARTDTQYF

clone size: NA
D gene: NA
V gene: TRBV4-3
J gene: TRBJ1-2
CDR3 DNA: TGCGCCAGCAGCCAAGATAGGGAGATCGACCCCCCCGTCCGTGGCTACACCTTC
CDR3 protein: CASSQDREIDPPVRGYTF

clone size: NA
D gene: NA
V gene: TRBV18
J gene: TRBJ2-5
CDR3 DNA: TGTGCCAGCTCACCACTCCCCGCGGCAGAGACCCAGTACTTC
CDR3 protein: CASSPLPAAETQYF

clone size: NA
D gene: TRBD2
V gene: TRBV2
J gene: TRBJ2-1
CDR3 DNA: TGTGCCCATTCCGGGGAGGGGCGAGATGAGCAGTTCTTC
CDR3 protein: CAHSGEGRDEQFF

clone size: NA
D gene: NA
V gene: TRBV27
J gene: TRBJ2-3
CDR3 DNA: TGTGCCAGCAGTTTACGAGCTAGCACAGATACGCAGTATTTT
CDR3 protein: CASSLRASTDTQYF

clone size: NA
D gene: NA
V gene: TRBV5-1
J gene: TRBJ1-2
CDR3 DNA: TGCGCCAGCAGCCCCCAGAGGAAAACGGGCTATGGCTACACCTTC
CDR3 protein: CASSPQRKTGYGYTF

clone size: NA
D gene: NA
V gene: TRBV7-9
J gene: TRBJ2-7
CDR3 DNA: TGTGCCAGCAGCCCCGTATGGAGGGCCTACGAGCAGTACTTC
CDR3 protein: CASSPVWRAYEQYF

clone size: NA
D gene: NA
V gene: TRBV27
J gene: TRBJ2-7
CDR3 DNA: TGTGCCAGCAGGAGGTCGGGACAAGGGATCTACGAGCAGTACTTC
CDR3 protein: CASRRSGQGIYEQYF

clone size: NA
D gene: NA
V gene: TRBV7-2
J gene: TRBJ2-7
CDR3 DNA: TGTGCCAGCAGCTTGGTACTGCTCTACGAGCAGTACTTC
CDR3 protein: CASSLVLLYEQYF

clone size: NA
D gene: TRBD2
V gene: TRBV6-1
J gene: TRBJ2-5
CDR3 DNA: TGTGCCAGCAGTGATGGGCGGGGGCAAGAGACCCAGTACTTC
CDR3 protein: CASSDGRGQETQYF

clone size: once
D gene: TRBD1
V gene: TRBV9
J gene: TRBJ2-7
CDR3 DNA: TGTGCCAGCAGCGTCCGGGACAGGGGAATGGGGCAGTACTTC
CDR3 protein: CASSVRDRGMGQYF

clone size: NA
D gene: TRBD1
V gene: TRBV4-1
J gene: TRBJ1-1
CDR3 DNA: TGCGCCAGCAGCCACCTACAACAGGGGCCCCCTGAAGCTTTCTTT
CDR3 protein: CASSHLQQGPPEAFF

clone size: NA
D gene: NA
V gene: TRBV5-6
J gene: TRBJ1-2
CDR3 DNA: TGTGCCAGCAGCTTGGTTTCAACGCCGGGGGTGTGGGGCTACACCTTC
CDR3 protein: CASSLVSTPGVWGYTF